This T cell receptor (beta chain) was captured in a study of molecular identifiers for immune sequencing clone quantification. In the study overall: In replicates, RNA taken from roughly 20,000 or 100,000 naive CD8 cells was divided five ways, and four portions underwent sequencing. Study observations and caveats: For highly expanded clones, sizes could be underestimated when identical TCR molecules share a barcode.

Naive CD8 sequencing libraries were generated from around 20,000 to 1,000,000 sorted cells, with 10%, 30% or 50% RNA as input. Sorting was used to obtain naive CD8 T cells (CD8+CD4-CCR7+CD45RA+). TCRdb called the PCR reads again in MiXCR, with one record for every CDR3 protein. The sample records 97,000 or so distinct CDR3 sequences, about 32% being singletons. Germline CDR1 reads PRHDT; CDR2 reads FYEKMQ (reference sequence). V shed 5 bases, J shed 6 bases, and the junction held 17 bases outside the gene matches. The CDR3 consists of 17 residues. This clonotype is a singleton in its sample. The antigen remains unidentified.

The chain recombines TRBV13 with TRBJ2-3; 7 nucleotides line up with TRBD2. The sequencing sample was made of naive CD8+ T cells from blood, with Jurkat cell RNA spiked in. Noted subset: FACS-sorted CD8+CD4-CCR7+CD45RA+ naive T cells. The sequence was obtained from a human donor in good health. Some libraries in this study had Jurkat cell RNA spiked in. The CDR3 here is CASSVREGPRTGDTQYF. CDR3 coding DNA: TGTGCCAGCAGCGTGAGGGAGGGCCCTCGAACAGGTGATACGCAGTATTTT.